The subject of this entry is one T cell receptor beta chain. Its cognate antigen is unknown. The data were obtained in a study of beta chain features in type 1 diabetes. Points from the study as a whole: Naive, central memory and Treg TCRB repertoires appeared more alike in patients than in healthy donors. Researchers report that Type 1 diabetes patients had moderately but significantly shorter TCRB CDR3s across all four CD4+ subsets. Here, the possible influence of HLA type (on TCRB rearrangement) remained unresolved.

Every isolated RNA sample was fully reverse transcribed, so sequencing captured expressed TCRB transcripts. Here immunoSEQ multiplex PCR was the method, and the copy in TCRdb shows in-frame clones only, minus some. The sample shows hundreds of thousands of clones, around 65% of them seen only once. The source of this sequence is a man under 40 in good health. Sequenced: naive CD4+ T cells from blood.

The CDR3 nucleotides read TGTGCCAGCAGCTCGCTACCCGTCGTCAGTCAAGCTGAGCAGTTCTTC. Protein sequence: CASSSLPVVSQAEQFF. The V and J genes are TRBV7-9 and TRBJ2-1; D is undetermined. The V end was cut by 4 bases, the J end by 9 bases, with 22 bases between. Germline CDR1 is SEHNR and CDR2 is FQNEAQ (reference sequence). This CDR3 has 16 amino acids.